These 20 T cell receptor beta chains share one sample of origin, sequenced in a study of beta chain features in type 1 diabetes. What was sequenced were expressed TCRB transcripts, since all of the isolated RNA had been reverse transcribed. Profiled with immunoSEQ multiplex PCR; TCRdb holds only in-frame clones, not every one. The data show about 350,000 clones, roughly a fifth seen once. Sequenced: naive CD4+ T cells from blood. The receptors shown here come from a woman aged 18-30 years in good health.

This chain connects TRBV12-5 to TRBJ1-1, with a tentative D call TRBD1 (5 bases). CDR3 size: 13 residues. Trimming left V 3 bases short and J 5 bases short, with 10 bases between. Germline CDR1 LGHNT, CDR2 FRNRAP. In nucleotides, the CDR3 is TGTGCTAGTGGTTTTATCGGGGGAACTGAAGCTTTCTTT. Protein product: CASGFIGGTEAFF.

The rearrangement joins TRBV7-2 to TRBJ2-1; 9 bases agree with TRBD2. Germline CDR1 reads SGHTA; CDR2 reads FQGNSA. The CDR3 loop spans 12 amino acids. This CDR3 reads CAGAGGVNEQFF. CDR3 DNA: TGTGCTGGGGCGGGGGGGGTGAATGAGCAGTTCTTC.

This clone has more than one count but fewer than ten. In DNA, the CDR3 is TGCAGCGTCGCGCGGGGTTCCACAGATACGCAGTATTTT. Amino acids: CSVARGSTDTQYF. The V gene is TRBV29-1, the J gene TRBJ2-3; D is perhaps TRBD2 (6 bases). Trimming shortened V by 6 bases and J by 2 bases, and 12 bases separated the two germline ends. The CDR3 extends over 13 amino acids. Germline V CDR1 and CDR2: SQVTM, ANQGSEA.

This clone appeared a few times. V usage is TRBV7-2 and J usage is TRBJ2-7, with D possibly being TRBD2 (6 bases). CDR3 length equals 12 residues. Deletions cut 4 bases from V and 3 bases from J, with 7 bases between. CDR1 SGHTA and CDR2 FQGNSA come from the germline V gene. The CDR3 region has the DNA TGTGCCAGCAGCTGGGGACTCTACGAGCAGTACTTC. This sequence encodes CASSWGLYEQYF.

The chain employs TRBV5-1 and TRBJ2-3; a possible D gene is TRBD2 (5 bases). V lost 1 base and J 3 bases, leaving 12 bases between the germline ends. The CDR3 runs 15 residues. Germline-derived CDR1 and CDR2 are SGHRS and YFSETQ. CDR3 protein: CASSLMWESTDTQYF. CDR3 DNA sequence: TGCGCCAGCAGCTTGATGTGGGAGTCGACAGATACGCAGTATTTT.

There are a few counts of this clone. V gene TRBV19 combines with J gene TRBJ1-1; no definite D call. Trimming pared 6 bases from V and 4 bases from J, leaving 9 bases between. The length of the CDR3 is 12 residues. Germline-derived CDR1 and CDR2 are LNHDA and SQIVND (reference sequence). The CDR3 loop reads CASSKRGTEAFF. The CDR3 coding sequence is TGTGCCAGTAGCAAGCGGGGCACTGAAGCTTTCTTT.

The chain's CDR3 is CASRLGRTGTEAFF. The DNA of the CDR3 is TGTGCCAGCAGACTTGGACGTACGGGAACTGAAGCTTTCTTT. The genes are TRBV6-5 and TRBJ1-1, with unresolved D. CDR1 is MNHEY, CDR2 SVGAGI, per germline. The germline V and J ends were trimmed by 6 bases and 5 bases, with 16 bases remaining between them. The CDR3 spans 14 residues.

This clone was observed a handful of times. This chain connects TRBV7-9 to TRBJ2-1; 12 bases map to TRBD2. The V gene's germline CDR1 is SEHNR and CDR2 FQNEAQ (reference sequence). The CDR3 consists of 17 residues. V dropped 5 bases and J dropped 3; count of bases not matched to a gene: 8. The CDR3 nucleotides read TGTGCCAGCAGCCCAGGGACTAGCGGGTCCGACTACAATGAGCAGTTCTTC. Protein product: CASSPGTSGSDYNEQFF.

This clone was recorded a few times. The chain couples TRBV27 to TRBJ1-1, with 8 bases lining up with TRBD1. CDR1 MNHEY and CDR2 SMNVEV come from the germline V gene (reference sequence). The CDR3 spans 15 residues. Trimming removed 5 bases from V and 1 base from J; junction bases left unmatched: 6. DNA for the CDR3: TGTGCCAGCAGTCATGGGGGGACAGGGAACACTGAAGCTTTCTTT. It specifies CASSHGGTGNTEAFF.

The chain's CDR3 is CASSGQGARGNTEAFF. The CDR3 DNA follows: TGTGCTAGCTCCGGACAGGGGGCTAGGGGGAACACTGAAGCTTTCTTT. The rearrangement joins TRBV10-3 to TRBJ1-1; 11 bases are shared with TRBD1. Per the germline V gene, CDR1 is ENHRY and CDR2 is SYGVKD. This CDR3 region has 16 residues.

There are a few counts of this clone. V is TRBV9 and J is TRBJ2-3; 7 bases match TRBD2. The CDR3 consists of 14 residues. V was clipped by 7 bases and J by 2 bases; unmatched bases: 7. Germline V gene data show CDR1 as SGDLS and CDR2 as YYNGEE. The CDR3 nucleotides read TGTGCCAGCGCCGGGGGACTACACACAGATACGCAGTATTTT. It specifies CASAGGLHTDTQYF. Drawing the rest from reference TRBV9 and TRBJ2-3, the complete variable domain is DSGVTQTPKHLITATGQRVTLRCSPRSGDLSVYWYQQSLDQGLQFLIQYYNGEERAKGNILERFSAQQFPDLHSELNLSSLELGDSALYFCASAGGLHTDTQYFGPGTRLTVL.

V is TRBV29-1 and J is TRBJ2-4, with TRBD2 identical over 10 bases. V dropped 7 bases and J dropped 4; count of bases not matched to a gene: 7. CDR1 SQVTM and CDR2 ANQGSEA come from the germline V gene. The CDR3 runs to 14 residues. The CDR3 spells CSAWTSGDKNIQYF. The DNA for the CDR3 is TGCAGCGCTTGGACTAGCGGCGATAAAAACATTCAGTACTTC.

The chain is built from TRBV7-2 and TRBJ2-1; 11 nucleotides line up with TRBD2. The germline V gene encodes CDR1 SGHTA and CDR2 FQGNSA. With 3 bases clipped from V and 14 bases from J, the junction kept 9 bases outside the gene matches. CDR3 length: 14 amino acids. CDR3 DNA sequence: TGTGCCAGCAGCTTGAAAACAATAGCGGGAGGGAAGTTCTTC. Protein product: CASSLKTIAGGKFF.

The rearrangement joins TRBV7-9 to TRBJ2-7, with 8 bases identical to TRBD1. V gave up 5 bases and J gave up 6 bases; unmatched junction bases: 15. There are 16 residues in the CDR3. Per germline, CDR1 SEHNR and CDR2 FQNEAQ (reference sequence). The CDR3 spells CASSPRRGTGLFEQYF. The CDR3 DNA is TGTGCCAGCAGCCCCCGACGAGGGACAGGACTCTTCGAGCAGTACTTC.

This clone was observed a few times. V is TRBV29-1 and J is TRBJ2-3; TRBD2 agrees at 9 bases. This CDR3 region has 12 residues. CDR1 and CDR2 from the germline V gene are SQVTM and ANQGSEA. J was trimmed by 8 bases and V by 2 bases; bases with no gene match: 2. The CDR3 protein is CSVELAGSTQYF. The DNA of the CDR3 is TGCAGCGTTGAACTAGCGGGGTCTACGCAGTATTTT.

This chain connects TRBV7-2 to TRBJ2-5; TRBD2 matches 8 bases. The CDR3 is made up of 14 amino acids. J lost 4 bases, V lost 5 bases, and 6 bases had no gene match. The germline CDR1 and CDR2 sequences are SGHTA and FQGNSA. The CDR3 loop reads CASSAAGTRETQYF. CDR3 DNA sequence: TGTGCCAGCAGCGCCGCTGGGACTAGAGAGACCCAGTACTTC.

The rearrangement links TRBV29-1 to TRBJ1-4; D gene uncertain. The CDR3 is made up of 12 amino acids. CDR1 SQVTM and CDR2 ANQGSEA come from the germline V gene. V was shortened by 4 bases and J by 3 bases, with 6 bases between the two germline ends. This CDR3 is CSVGGPNEKLFF. The CDR3 coding sequence is TGCAGCGTTGGAGGGCCTAATGAAAAACTGTTTTTT.

This clone showed up just a few times. The chain has TRBV2 and TRBJ1-1; a possible D gene is TRBD1 (6 bases). CDR1 SNHLY and CDR2 FYNNEI come from the germline V gene. The V gene lost 6 bases and the J gene lost 7 bases, with 18 bases spanning the gap. This CDR3 spans 14 amino acids. This CDR3 is CASRSLQGRFEAFF. CDR3 bases: TGTGCCAGCAGGTCCTTACAGGGTCGCTTTGAAGCTTTCTTT.

This clone has a handful of counts. The V gene is TRBV10-3, the J gene TRBJ2-7; tentative D call: TRBD2 (5 bases). This CDR3 spans 13 amino acids. V lost 2 bases and J lost 5, with 10 bases in between. CDR1 is ENHRY and CDR2 is SYGVKD in the germline V gene. As DNA, the CDR3 is TGTGCCATCAGTGAGGGTCGAGGGAACGAGCAGTACTTC. It is translated as CAISEGRGNEQYF.

This chain connects TRBV2 to TRBJ2-7; 9 nucleotides align to TRBD2. The CDR3 loop spans 14 amino acids. CDR1 SNHLY and CDR2 FYNNEI come from the germline V gene. V was pared by 4 bases and J by 5 bases, with 6 bases of the junction left unmatched. In DNA form, the CDR3 reads TGTGCCAGCAGTGCCACTAGCGGGTACGACGAGCAGTACTTC. This sequence encodes CASSATSGYDEQYF.